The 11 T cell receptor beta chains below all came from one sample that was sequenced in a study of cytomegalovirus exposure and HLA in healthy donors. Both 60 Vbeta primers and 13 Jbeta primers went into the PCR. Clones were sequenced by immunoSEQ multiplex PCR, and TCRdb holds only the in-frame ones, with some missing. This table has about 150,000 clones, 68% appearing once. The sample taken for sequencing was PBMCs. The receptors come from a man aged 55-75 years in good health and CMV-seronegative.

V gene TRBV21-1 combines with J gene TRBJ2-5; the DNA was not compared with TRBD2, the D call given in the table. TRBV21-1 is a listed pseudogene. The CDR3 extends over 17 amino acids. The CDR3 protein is CASSKCSGGRAVETQYF. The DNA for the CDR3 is TGTGCCAGCAGCAAATGTAGTGGGGGGAGGGCCGTAGAGACCCAGTACTTC.

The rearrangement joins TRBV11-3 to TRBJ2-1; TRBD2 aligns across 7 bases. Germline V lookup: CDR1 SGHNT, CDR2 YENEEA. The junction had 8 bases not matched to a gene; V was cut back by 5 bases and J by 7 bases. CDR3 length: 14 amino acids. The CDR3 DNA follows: TGTGCCAGCAGCGCCCTAGCGGATGGGAATGAGCAGTTCTTC. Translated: CASSALADGNEQFF.

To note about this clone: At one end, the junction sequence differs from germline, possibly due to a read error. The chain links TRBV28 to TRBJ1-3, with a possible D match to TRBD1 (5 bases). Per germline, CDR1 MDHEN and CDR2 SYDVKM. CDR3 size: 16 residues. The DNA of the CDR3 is TGTGCCAGTAGTTCCGCTCCACAGGAACTTGGAAACACCATATATTTT. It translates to CASSSAPQELGNTIYF.

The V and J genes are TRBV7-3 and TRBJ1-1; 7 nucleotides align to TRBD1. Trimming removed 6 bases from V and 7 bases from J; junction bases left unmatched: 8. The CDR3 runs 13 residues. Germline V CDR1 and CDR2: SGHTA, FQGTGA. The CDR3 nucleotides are TGTGCCAGCAGTTCGCTCCGGGACAGTGAAGCTTTCTTT. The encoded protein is CASSSLRDSEAFF.

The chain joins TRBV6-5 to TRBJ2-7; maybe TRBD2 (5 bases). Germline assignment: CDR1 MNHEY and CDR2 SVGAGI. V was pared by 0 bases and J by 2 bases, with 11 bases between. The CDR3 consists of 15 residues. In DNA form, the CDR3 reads TGTGCCAGCAGTTACTCAGCCTCCGGGGCCTACGAGCAGTACTTC. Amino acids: CASSYSASGAYEQYF.

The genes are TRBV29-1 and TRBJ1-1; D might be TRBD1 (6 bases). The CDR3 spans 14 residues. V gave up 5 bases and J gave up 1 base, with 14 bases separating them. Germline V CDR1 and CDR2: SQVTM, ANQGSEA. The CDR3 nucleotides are TGCAGCGTTTCGACAGGAACTTCGAACACTGAAGCTTTCTTT. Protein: CSVSTGTSNTEAFF.

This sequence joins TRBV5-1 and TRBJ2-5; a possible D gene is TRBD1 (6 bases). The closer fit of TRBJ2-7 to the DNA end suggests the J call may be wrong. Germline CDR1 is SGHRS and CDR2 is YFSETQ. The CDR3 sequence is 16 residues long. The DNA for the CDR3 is TGCGCCAGCAGCCTGGGCCGGGACATTTTATCCTACGAGCAGTACTTC. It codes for CASSLGRDILSYEQYF.

CDR3 region: CASSLAGADEQYF. For the CDR3, the DNA is TGTGCCAGCAGCTTAGCGGGGGCAGACGAGCAGTACTTC. The chain employs TRBV7-2 and TRBJ2-7, with D perhaps TRBD1 (6 bases). Germline-derived CDR1 and CDR2 are SGHTA and FQGNSA. CDR3 size: 13 residues. V was pared by 0 bases and J by 5 bases, with 8 bases between.

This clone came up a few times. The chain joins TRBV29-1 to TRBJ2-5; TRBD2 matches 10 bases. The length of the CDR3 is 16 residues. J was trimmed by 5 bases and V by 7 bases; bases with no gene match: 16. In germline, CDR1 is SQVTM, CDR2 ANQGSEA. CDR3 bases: TGCAGCGCGAAACTCCTTAGCGGGAGGCCGATTGAGACCCAGTACTTC. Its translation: CSAKLLSGRPIETQYF. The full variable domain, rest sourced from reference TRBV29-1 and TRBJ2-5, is SAVISQKPSRDICQRGTSLTIQCQVDSQVTMMFWYRQQPGQSLTLIATANQGSEATYESGFVIDKFPISRPNLTFSTLTVSNMSPEDSSIYLCSAKLLSGRPIETQYFGPGTRLLVL.

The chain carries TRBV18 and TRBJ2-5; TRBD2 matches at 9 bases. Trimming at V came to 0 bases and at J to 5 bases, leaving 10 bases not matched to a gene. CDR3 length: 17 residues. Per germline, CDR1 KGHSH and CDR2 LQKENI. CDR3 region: CASSPPTGGRGPETQYF. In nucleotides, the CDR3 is TGTGCCAGCTCACCACCTACGGGCGGGAGGGGCCCCGAGACCCAGTACTTC.

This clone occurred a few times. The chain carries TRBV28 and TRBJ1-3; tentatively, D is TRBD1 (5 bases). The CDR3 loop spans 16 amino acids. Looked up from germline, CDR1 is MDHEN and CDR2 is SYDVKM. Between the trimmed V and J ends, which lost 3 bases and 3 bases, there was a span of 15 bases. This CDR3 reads CASSFHDSLDGNTIYF. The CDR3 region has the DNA TGTGCCAGCAGTTTCCACGACAGTTTGGATGGAAACACCATATATTTT. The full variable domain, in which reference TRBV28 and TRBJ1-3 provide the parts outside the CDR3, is DVKVTQSSRYLVKRTGEKVFLECVQDMDHENMFWYRQDPGLGLRLIYFSYDVKMKEKGDIPEGYSVSREKKERFSLILESASTNQTSMYLCASSFHDSLDGNTIYFGEGSWLTVV.